Following are 14 T cell receptor beta chains from one sample sequenced in a study of beta chain features in type 1 diabetes. Study-wide results and limits: People with Type 1 diabetes carried modestly yet significantly shorter TCRB CDR3s in all four CD4+ subsets.

No antigen has been assigned to these receptors. Isolated RNA was reverse transcribed in full, so expressed TCRB transcripts were sequenced. Method: immunoSEQ multiplex PCR; TCRdb's copy keeps in-frame clones and lacks some. Seen here are 600,000 to 700,000 clones, 13% observed once, and the top ten hold 0.022%. The sequenced material came from naive CD4+ T cells from blood. Receptors originate from a man younger than 35 with type 1 diabetes.

Worth noting for this clone: Other DNA sequences within the sample encode an identical CDR3. This chain joins TRBV18 and TRBJ1-1; D not resolved. With 1 base removed from V and 3 bases from J, the gap between germline ends came to 6 bases. This CDR3 is built from 13 residues. Germline CDR1 KGHSH, CDR2 LQKENI. The CDR3 here is CASSPREDTEAFF. The CDR3 DNA follows: TGTGCCAGCTCACCACGAGAGGACACTGAAGCTTTCTTT.

As for this clone: A single base separates this from a much larger clone, so it may be a read error. In the same sample, other DNA sequences code for this CDR3. CDR3 sequence: CAWSLDSNQPQHF. CDR3 nucleotides: TGTGCCTGGAGTTTGGACAGCAATCAGCCCCAGCATTTT. This chain joins TRBV30 and TRBJ1-5; D is unresolved. With 2 bases removed from V and 1 base from J, the gap between germline ends came to 6 bases. The CDR3 is 13 residues long. Looked up from germline, CDR1 is GTSNPN and CDR2 is SVGIG (reference sequence).

This clone was counted between two and nine times. The chain employs TRBV4-1 and TRBJ1-4; TRBD1 might be the D (5 bases). V was pared by 1 base and J by 7 bases, with 10 bases between. The CDR3 is 14 amino acids. Germline V gene data show CDR1 as MGHRA and CDR2 as YSYEKL. The CDR3 loop reads CASSQGGAGEKLFF. The CDR3 region has the DNA TGCGCCAGCAGCCAAGGAGGGGCTGGTGAAAAACTGTTTTTT.

This clone was seen a handful of times. One end of the junction varies from germline; a read error may be responsible. The chain recombines TRBV7-7 with TRBJ2-3; 9 bases agree with TRBD1. CDR1 SSHAT and CDR2 FNYEAQ come from the germline V gene (reference sequence). CDR3 length: 15 residues. The chain's CDR3 is CASSLGTGYTDTQYF. In DNA, the CDR3 is TGTGCTAGCAGCTTGGGGACAGGGTACACAGATACGCAGTATTTT. Drawing the rest from reference TRBV7-7 and TRBJ2-3, the complete variable domain is GAGVSQSPRYKVTKRGQDVTLRCDPISSHATLYWYQQALGQGPEFLTYFNYEAQPDKSGLPSDRFSAERPEGSISTLTIQRTEQRDSAMYRCASSLGTGYTDTQYFGPGTRLTVL.

In this sample, this clone turned up a few times. This chain uses TRBV27 with TRBJ2-5; 7 bases align to TRBD1. CDR1 MNHEY and CDR2 SMNVEV come from the germline V gene (reference sequence). With V trimmed by 3 bases and J by 5 bases, 6 bases remained unmatched. The CDR3 sequence is 14 residues long. For the CDR3, the DNA is TGTGCCAGCAGTTTGACAACAGGGGCGGAGACCCAGTACTTC. This sequence encodes CASSLTTGAETQYF.

This clone has more than one count but fewer than ten. The chain links TRBV18 to TRBJ2-1; the D is unclear. CDR1 is KGHSH and CDR2 is LQKENI in the germline V gene. Trimming removed 2 bases from V and 7 bases from J, with 15 bases in between. This CDR3 comprises 15 residues. CDR3 amino acids: CASSPFQEPPNEQFF. The CDR3 nucleotides read TGTGCCAGCTCACCATTCCAGGAGCCCCCAAATGAGCAGTTCTTC.

Here the CDR3 DNA reads TGCAGCGTCGGGTCCGGCCCTCGCTACGAGCAGTACTTC. Its protein product is CSVGSGPRYEQYF. This sequence joins TRBV29-1 and TRBJ2-7, with no clear D. The germline V gene encodes CDR1 SQVTM and CDR2 ANQGSEA. The ends were cut back, 6 bases at V and 3 bases at J, with 15 bases in the middle. The CDR3 is 13 residues long.

The rearrangement links TRBV4-1 to TRBJ2-2; tentative D call: TRBD2 (6 bases). Looked up from germline, CDR1 is MGHRA and CDR2 is YSYEKL. V lost 0 bases, J lost 4 bases, and 12 bases lay in between. The CDR3 is made up of 16 amino acids. The CDR3 DNA reads TGCGCCAGCAGCCAAGAATCCGGGACTGGCACCGGGGAGCTGTTTTTT. It translates to CASSQESGTGTGELFF.

Note on this clone: The sample has other DNA sequences that encode this CDR3 too. The V gene is TRBV5-1, the J gene TRBJ1-1; the D gene is possibly TRBD1 (5 bases). The germline gives CDR1 SGHRS, CDR2 YFSETQ. V lost 4 bases and J lost 3, with 10 bases in between. CDR3 length equals 13 residues. The CDR3 sequence is CASSPQGDTEAFF. The CDR3 nucleotides are TGCGCCAGCAGCCCCCAGGGCGACACTGAAGCTTTCTTT.

The rearrangement uses TRBV28 and TRBJ2-7, with 7 bases lining up with TRBD2. The V gene end was trimmed by 2 bases and the J gene end by 5 bases; junction bases not matched to a gene: 9. CDR3 length: 15 amino acids. Looked up from germline, CDR1 is MDHEN and CDR2 is SYDVKM. The CDR3 sequence: CASSLPQGGLDEQYF. The CDR3 bases are TGTGCCAGCAGTTTACCTCAGGGAGGGCTGGACGAGCAGTACTTC.

The chain couples TRBV7-2 to TRBJ2-1, with D tentatively TRBD2 (7 bases). Per germline, CDR1 SGHTA and CDR2 FQGNSA. The CDR3 runs to 16 residues. The ends were cut back, 5 bases at V and 3 bases at J, with 17 bases in the middle. DNA for the CDR3: TGTGCCAGCAGCCCGAGTCGGGGGGCAGGCTACAATGAGCAGTTCTTC. This sequence encodes CASSPSRGAGYNEQFF. Complete variable domain (other parts from reference TRBV7-2 and TRBJ2-1): GAGVSQSPSNKVTEKGKDVELRCDPISGHTALYWYRQSLGQGLEFLIYFQGNSAPDKSGLPSDRFSAERTGGSVSTLTIQRTQQEDSAVYLCASSPSRGAGYNEQFFGPGTRLTVL.

V gene TRBV29-1 combines with J gene TRBJ2-2, with 7 bases lining up with TRBD2. Germline-derived CDR1 and CDR2 are SQVTM and ANQGSEA. With V trimmed by 7 bases and J by 5 bases, 1 base remained unmatched. The length of the CDR3 is 11 residues. The CDR3 coding sequence is TGCAGCGCCGGGGGGACCGGGGAGCTGTTTTTT. Its protein is CSAGGTGELFF.

The chain has TRBV6-5 and TRBJ1-5; D perhaps matches TRBD1 (5 bases). V was pared by 2 bases and J by 1 base, with 6 bases between. The length of the CDR3 is 14 residues. The germline V gene has CDR1 MNHEY and CDR2 SVGAGI. CDR3 loop: CASSYGGSNQPQHF. The CDR3 nucleotides are TGTGCCAGCAGTTACGGGGGGAGCAATCAGCCCCAGCATTTT.

This clone was recorded a few times. This rearrangement joins TRBV7-2 to TRBJ2-3, with 10 bases lining up with TRBD1. Germline assignment: CDR1 SGHTA and CDR2 FQGNSA. The CDR3 has 17 residues. V was clipped by 1 base and J by 6 bases; unmatched bases: 10. The CDR3 reads CASSLGLGTGEWDTQYF. Here the CDR3 DNA reads TGTGCCAGCAGCTTAGGACTCGGGACAGGGGAATGGGATACGCAGTATTTT.